This T cell receptor beta chain was profiled in a study of T cell changes during pregnancy in multiple sclerosis. The CDR3 has 15 amino acids. Per germline, CDR1 SGHNT and CDR2 YENEEA. V dropped 5 bases and J dropped 7; count of bases not matched to a gene: 11. Profiling relied on immunoSEQ multiplex PCR, and the TCRdb table lists in-frame clones only, not all of them. The profile shows about 110,000 clones, more than 80% of them singletons. This clonotype originated in a female donor with multiple sclerosis, enrolled in a pregnancy study. This chain connects TRBV11-3 to TRBJ2-3, with 8 bases that match TRBD2. The sample consisted of peripheral blood, taken before pregnancy. CDR3 in DNA: TGTGCCAGCAGCCCCACTAGCGGTAGGGCAAATACGCAGTATTTT. This sequence encodes CASSPTSGRANTQYF.